The 2 T cell receptor beta chains given below trace back to one sample, sequenced in a study of shared clonotypes between healthy human individuals. Assay: immunoSEQ multiplex PCR; the TCRdb copy retains only in-frame clones and omits some. The sample yields about 2 million clones, roughly 95% seen once. The sequenced material came from naive CD4+ T cells sorted from blood. The subset denotes: CD45RA+ positively selected. The receptors shown here come from a man between 18 and 35 years old in good health.

The genes are TRBV6-1 and TRBJ1-5, with 8 positions matching TRBD1. V trimming: 4 bases; J trimming: 10 bases; junction bases outside the gene matches: 6. The CDR3 has 13 amino acids. From germline, CDR1 is MNHNS and CDR2 SASEGT. The DNA of the CDR3 is TGTGCCAGCAGTGCCCTAGACAGGGGCCCCCAGCATTTT. As protein: CASSALDRGPQHF.

A note on this clone: Other nucleotide sequences in the sample specify the same CDR3. The chain has TRBV19 and TRBJ1-1; D not certain. The V end was cut by 3 bases, the J end by 2 bases, with 7 bases between. CDR1 LNHDA and CDR2 SQIVND come from the germline V gene (reference sequence). This CDR3 contains 13 residues. The CDR3 here is CASSITANTEAFF. The CDR3 nucleotides are TGTGCCAGTAGTATCACAGCCAACACTGAAGCTTTCTTT.